This T cell receptor beta chain was identified in a study of CD8 T cells in ankylosing spondylitis (dated by TCRdb to 2017 to 2019). About the investigation overall: The study set out to find disease-linked TCR variants by profiling T cell receptor beta repertoires in ankylosing spondylitis patients and healthy donors. The whole study cohort included roughly 110 healthy donors and 25 ankylosing spondylitis patients. Samples of peripheral blood were taken, and for ankylosing spondylitis patients, synovial fluid was collected as well. What the work shows at the level of the full study, not this receptor alone: Some motif variants were previously reported in synovial fluid and blood of reactive arthritis patients, suggesting common disease-initiation mechanisms. A CD8+ phenotype was shown by the disease-linked clones, which were found at relatively low frequencies in peripheral blood. Blood from ankylosing spondylitis patients appeared to be characterized by a TCR beta motif made up of about 8 highly homologous amino acid variants. According to the report, matched synovial fluid samples from ankylosing spondylitis patients were significantly enriched for the disease-linked clones.

The CDR3 holds 15 amino acids from the cysteine to the phenylalanine. Only the CDR3 DNA is retained, 45 bases long and in frame from the first base. CDR1 and CDR2 were assigned from the germline V gene (reference sequence) as DFQATT and SNEGSKA. Relative to germline, V is missing 0 bases and J is missing 4 bases, with 6 bases of the junction outside any gene match. In regard to this clonotype: Its antigen specificity is not known. Per-base qualities were not stored, and no clone one base away is much larger.

The instrument was an Illumina HiSeq 2500. TCR beta libraries were prepared by quantitative 5'-RACE with molecular barcodes. The original methods were these. To identify disease-linked TCR variants, a new computational method was used, one built on a probabilistic model of VDJ rearrangement. TCRdb reanalyzed the raw reads on its own, using fastp at Q25 for trimming and MiXCR for clone calling, and kept in-frame beta chains. Rows are combined by CDR3 protein, so each entry shows the most common genes and DNA. The V and J calls were not made by the authors but by TCRdb's processing. The sample table shows roughly 370,000 distinct CDR3 sequences, and 20% to 25% are seen once. The ten largest account for about 17% of the sample.

The sequence derives from a male donor with ankylosing spondylitis. The chain employs TRBV20-1 and TRBJ1-1, with 9 junctional bases fitting TRBD1. The specimen sequenced was blood, either unsorted or a sorted T cell fraction (not recorded which). The sequence in DNA is TGCAGTGCTAGAGACACCGGGACAGGGAGCACTGAAGCTTTCTTT. It translates to CSARDTGTGSTEAFF.